These T cell receptor beta chains were read from a single sample in a study of beta chain features in type 1 diabetes. Clones were sequenced by immunoSEQ multiplex PCR, and TCRdb holds only the in-frame ones, with some missing. In the table there are about 360,000 clones, over 10% of which are singletons. The sample was naive CD4+ T cells from blood. These TCRs come from a woman between 18 and 29 years old with type 1 diabetes. CDR3s include the opening cysteine and the closing phenylalanine or tryptophan. A D gene is named only where the DNA matches it firmly. A row's size may be missing; if present it is once, few, many or a size class.

-	TRBV7-2	TRBJ2-1	-	14	TGTGCCAGCAGCTCAGGGGTCTCCTACAATGAGCAGTTCTTC	CASSSGVSYNEQFF
TRBD2	TRBV11-3	TRBJ2-1	-	13	TGTGCCAGCAGCCTTCGGGGGAGGGATGAGCAGTTCTTC	CASSLRGRDEQFF
-	TRBV4-3	TRBJ2-1	few	13	TGCGCCAGCAGCTTTCGACAGCCGGATGAGCAGTTCTTC	CASSFRQPDEQFF
-	TRBV2	TRBJ1-3	few	11	TGTGCCAGCAGTCTGAATTGGCGGCCCTATTTT	CASSLNWRPYF
TRBD1	TRBV18	TRBJ1-1	-	14	TGTGCCAGCTCGGTACAGGGGACGAACACTGAAGCTTTCTTT	CASSVQGTNTEAFF
-	TRBV9	TRBJ1-2	few	13	TGTGCCAGCAGCGACGCCCTAGGGGCTGGCTACACCTTC	CASSDALGAGYTF
-	TRBV15	TRBJ1-4	few	15	TGTGCCACCCTCCCTTCGACAGGCGTGGTAGAAAAACTGTTTTTT	CATLPSTGVVEKLFF
-	TRBV19	TRBJ2-7	-	12	TGTGCCAGTATGCACTCCTGCTACGAGCAGTACTTC	CASMHSCYEQYF
TRBD1	TRBV6-5	TRBJ1-2	few	15	TGTGCCAGCAGTACCCCACGGACAGGGGGGTATGGCTACACCTTC	CASSTPRTGGYGYTF
-	TRBV13	TRBJ1-1	few	13	TGTGCCAGCAGCTTCTCCAGGGCAATTGAAGCTTTCTTT	CASSFSRAIEAFF
-	TRBV4-3	TRBJ2-7	-	13	TGCGCCAGCAGCCGGGGGCAGACCTACGAGCAGTACTTC	CASSRGQTYEQYF
-	TRBV29-1	TRBJ2-2	-	14	TGCAGCGTACGAACGGGGGAGCACACCGGGGAGCTGTTTTTT	CSVRTGEHTGELFF
-	TRBV4-3	TRBJ1-1	-	15	TGCGCCAGCAGCCAAGATTCACAGCTGAACACTGAAGCTTTCTTT	CASSQDSQLNTEAFF
TRBD1	TRBV2	TRBJ2-2	-	16	TGTGCCAGCAGAGAGACCGGGACAGCGAACACCGGGGAGCTGTTTTTT	CASRETGTANTGELFF
-	TRBV6-5	TRBJ1-2	-	12	TGTGCCAGCAGCGCAACACCCTATGGCTACACCTTC	CASSATPYGYTF
-	TRBV20-1	TRBJ1-2	-	10	TGCAGTGCGAGTCGGGATGGCTACACCTTC	CSASRDGYTF
-	TRBV18	TRBJ2-1	-	14	TGTGCCAGCTCAAGGGATCAAACAGGCAATGAGCAGTTCTTC	CASSRDQTGNEQFF
TRBD1	TRBV28	TRBJ2-7	-	16	TGTGCCAGCAGTACCAGCCTCCGGGACAGCTCCTACGAGCAGTACTTC	CASSTSLRDSSYEQYF
-	TRBV19	TRBJ2-7	few	12	TGTGCCAGTAGTTCCCGCCCGGGCGAGCAGTACTTC	CASSSRPGEQYF
-	TRBV5-6	TRBJ2-2	few	14	TGTGCCAGCAGCTTGCAGGCACGGACCGGGGAGCTGTTTTTT	CASSLQARTGELFF
TRBD2	TRBV7-9	TRBJ2-7	-	14	TGTGCCAGCAGCTTAGTCTGGGGAGGGAACGAGCAGTACTTC	CASSLVWGGNEQYF
-	TRBV2	TRBJ1-6	-	14	TGTGCCAGCAGCCCGAGGGCCGGCAGTTCACCCCTCCACTTT	CASSPRAGSSPLHF
TRBD2	TRBV7-3	TRBJ2-6	few	17	TGTGCCAGCAGCTCGGCTAGCGGATGGTCCGGGGCCAACGTCCTGACTTTC	CASSSASGWSGANVLTF
-	TRBV7-2	TRBJ1-2	-	13	TGTGCCAGCAGCGCCCAGACAGTTTTGGGCTACACCTTC	CASSAQTVLGYTF
TRBD1	TRBV7-2	TRBJ2-5	few	14	TGTGCCACTACAGATCAGGGGGTTCGGGAGACCCAGTACTTC	CATTDQGVRETQYF
-	TRBV5-1	TRBJ1-1	-	15	TGCGCCAGCAGCTTGGAAGGGACACAAGACACTGAAGCTTTCTTT	CASSLEGTQDTEAFF
-	TRBV7-2	TRBJ2-1	-	15	TGTGCCAGCAGCGAAACCAGGGGTAGTTACAATGAGCAGTTCTTC	CASSETRGSYNEQFF
-	TRBV5-1	TRBJ2-5	-	14	TGCGCCAGCAGCTTGTCGCCTATCCAAGAGACCCAGTACTTC	CASSLSPIQETQYF
TRBD2	TRBV4-2	TRBJ2-2	-	15	TGTGCCAGCAGCCAAGGGGACTACCCCACCGGGGAGCTGTTTTTT	CASSQGDYPTGELFF
TRBD2	TRBV9	TRBJ2-5	few	15	TGTGCCAGCAGCGTCGATAGCGGGCCGCAAGAGACCCAGTACTTC	CASSVDSGPQETQYF
TRBD1	TRBV25-1	TRBJ2-2	-	16	TGTGCCAGCAGTGATCGCCGGACAGGGTGGACCGGGGAGCTGTTTTTT	CASSDRRTGWTGELFF
-	TRBV6-5	TRBJ2-7	-	15	TGTGCCAGCAGAGGAGGCGGGGAACCCACCTACGAGCAGTACTTC	CASRGGGEPTYEQYF
-	TRBV20-1	TRBJ2-1	few	10	TGCAGTGCTAACGCGCATGAGCAGTTCTTC	CSANAHEQFF
-	TRBV28	TRBJ2-7	-	14	TGTGCCAGCAGTTCCGGGGGATCCCGCTACGAGCAGTACTTC	CASSSGGSRYEQYF
TRBD2	TRBV10-3	TRBJ2-1	few	18	TGTGCCATCAGAGGGACTAGCGGGAGGCGTCCTCAATACAATGAGCAGTTCTTC	CAIRGTSGRRPQYNEQFF
TRBD1	TRBV15	TRBJ2-4	few	16	TGTGCCACCAGCAGAGATCGAGGGGGACAGAAAAACATTCAGTACTTC	CATSRDRGGQKNIQYF
-	TRBV11-2	TRBJ2-1	few	15	TGTGCCAGCAGCTTTGACTGGAGCTCCTACAATGAGCAGTTCTTC	CASSFDWSSYNEQFF
-	TRBV7-9	TRBJ2-1	few	14	TGTGCCAGCAGAGATAGCGGTCGAAGGAATGAGCAGTTCTTC	CASRDSGRRNEQFF
TRBD2	TRBV12-5	TRBJ2-7	few	14	TGTGCTAGTGGCCCTAGCGGGGGGGCTCTCGAGCAGTACTTC	CASGPSGGALEQYF
TRBD1	TRBV30	TRBJ1-2	few	14	TGTGCCTGGAGGGGCCAGGACAGGGACTATGGCTACACCTTC	CAWRGQDRDYGYTF
-	TRBV11-3	TRBJ1-2	-	13	TGTGCCAGCAGCGCAGGGTCTAACTATGGCTACACCTTC	CASSAGSNYGYTF
-	TRBV7-2	TRBJ2-5	few	14	TGTGCCAGCAGCTTGACCAGCGAGATAGAGACCCAGTACTTC	CASSLTSEIETQYF
-	TRBV11-2	TRBJ1-2	few	13	TGTGCCAGCAGCTTGACAGACCACTATGGCTACACCTTC	CASSLTDHYGYTF
-	TRBV29-1	TRBJ2-5	-	14	TGCAGCGTTGCCACCCTCCTAGGTCAAGAGACCCAGTACTTC	CSVATLLGQETQYF
-	TRBV7-2	TRBJ2-6	-	16	TGTGCCAGCAGCTTCCGGTACCTATCTGGGGCCAACGTCCTGACTTTC	CASSFRYLSGANVLTF
-	TRBV18	TRBJ2-1	-	14	TGTGCCAGCTCAAGAGGGAGAAGTCACAATGAGCAGTTCTTC	CASSRGRSHNEQFF
TRBD1	TRBV20-1	TRBJ2-3	few	11	TGCAGTGCCCCAGGGGGCGATACGCAGTATTTT	CSAPGGDTQYF
-	TRBV18	TRBJ2-7	-	13	TGTGCCAGCTCACCGCGCGGGATTTACGAGCAGTACTTC	CASSPRGIYEQYF
TRBD1	TRBV7-8	TRBJ1-5	few	17	TGTGCCAGCAGCTTAACCGACAGGGGCCCCTCCAATCAGCCCCAGCATTTT	CASSLTDRGPSNQPQHF
-	TRBV5-4	TRBJ2-1	few	14	TGTGCCAGCAGCCCTACGACAGTTTACAATGAGCAGTTCTTC	CASSPTTVYNEQFF
-	TRBV30	TRBJ2-7	-	14	TGTGCCTGGAGTGGATGGAATAGCGGCTACGAGCAGTACTTC	CAWSGWNSGYEQYF
TRBD1	TRBV4-3	TRBJ2-1	-	15	TGCGCCAGCGGACGGTTAGGGGGCCCCTACAATGAGCAGTTCTTC	CASGRLGGPYNEQFF
-	TRBV28	TRBJ2-7	-	11	TGTGCCAGCAATTCCCACTACGAGCAGTACTTC	CASNSHYEQYF
-	TRBV10-3	TRBJ1-1	-	15	TGTGCCATCAGTGAGTTGGAGACCCAGAACACTGAAGCTTTCTTT	CAISELETQNTEAFF
-	TRBV29-1	TRBJ2-5	few	14	TGCAGCGTCGCCCCCACAGGGCGCACGGAGACCCAGTACTTC	CSVAPTGRTETQYF
-	TRBV4-1	TRBJ2-3	-	14	TGCGCCAGCAGCTACCTCGGAGAGACAGATACGCAGTATTTT	CASSYLGETDTQYF
-	TRBV15	TRBJ1-2	few	15	TGTGCCACCAGCAGGCCCGATAGTCCCGCCTATGGCTACACCTTC	CATSRPDSPAYGYTF
TRBD1	TRBV18	TRBJ2-1	-	15	TGTGCCAGCTCACCAGAGACAGGGGCCTACAATGAGCAGTTCTTC	CASSPETGAYNEQFF
-	TRBV18	TRBJ1-2	-	12	TGTGCCAGCTCATCTGGGCAAAACGGCTACACCTTC	CASSSGQNGYTF
-	TRBV30	TRBJ1-2	few	12	TGTGCCTGGGCAGGGTTTAACTATGGCTACACCTTC	CAWAGFNYGYTF